This TCR beta chain was recorded in a study of T cells in Graves' hyperthyroidism and ophthalmopathy. Amplified TCR beta CDR3 regions came from RNA transcripts. An initial round of RT-PCR targeting the TCR CDR3 relied on the HTBI primer set. Each CDR3 protein is one row after TCRdb ran MiXCR on the multiplex PCR reads. This sample yields 220,000 or so distinct CDR3 sequences, of which roughly 15% are seen a single time; around 30% belongs to the top ten. This clonotype appeared many times. This CDR3 region has 15 residues. Germline-derived CDR1 and CDR2 are PRHDT and FYEKMQ (reference sequence). After removal of 3 bases from V and 2 bases from J, the junction contained 6 bases not matched to a gene.

The chain joins TRBV13 to TRBJ2-7; 8 bases match TRBD2. Sequenced: blood. The receptor was derived from a woman in her late teens or twenties with Graves' ophthalmopathy. The CDR3: CASSFPREGAYEQYF. The DNA of the CDR3 is TGTGCCAGCAGCTTTCCACGGGAGGGCGCCTACGAGCAGTACTTC.